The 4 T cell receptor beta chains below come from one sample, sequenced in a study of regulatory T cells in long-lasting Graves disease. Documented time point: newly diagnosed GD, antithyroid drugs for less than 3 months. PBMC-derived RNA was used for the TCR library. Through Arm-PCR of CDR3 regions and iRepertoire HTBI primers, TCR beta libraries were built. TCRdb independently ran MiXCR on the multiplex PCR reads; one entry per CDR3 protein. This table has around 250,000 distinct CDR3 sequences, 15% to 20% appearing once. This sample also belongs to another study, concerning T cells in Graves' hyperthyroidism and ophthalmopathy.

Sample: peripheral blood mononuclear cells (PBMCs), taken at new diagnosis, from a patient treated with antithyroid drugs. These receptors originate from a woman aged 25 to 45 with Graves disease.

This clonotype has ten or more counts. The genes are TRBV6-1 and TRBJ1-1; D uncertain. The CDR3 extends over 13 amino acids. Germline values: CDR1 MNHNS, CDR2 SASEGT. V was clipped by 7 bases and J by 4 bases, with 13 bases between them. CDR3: CASKEPSGTEAFF. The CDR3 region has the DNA TGTGCCAGCAAAGAGCCGTCGGGCACTGAAGCTTTCTTT.

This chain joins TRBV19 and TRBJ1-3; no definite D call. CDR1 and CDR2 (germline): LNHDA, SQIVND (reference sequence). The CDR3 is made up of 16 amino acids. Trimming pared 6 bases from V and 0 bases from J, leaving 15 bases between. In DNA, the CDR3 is TGTGCCAGTAGCACACTCCGGATCAACTCTGGAAACACCATATATTTT. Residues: CASSTLRINSGNTIYF.

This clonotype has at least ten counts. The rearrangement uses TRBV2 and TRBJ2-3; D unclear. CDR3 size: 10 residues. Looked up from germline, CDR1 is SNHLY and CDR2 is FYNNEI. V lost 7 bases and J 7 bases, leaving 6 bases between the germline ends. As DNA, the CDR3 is TGTGCCAGCATAACTAATACGCAGTATTTT. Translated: CASITNTQYF. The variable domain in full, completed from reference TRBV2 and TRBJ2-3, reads EPEVTQTPSHQVTQMGQEVILRCVPISNHLYFYWYRQILGQKVEFLVSFYNNEISEKSEIFDDQFSVERPDGSNFTLKIRSTKLEDSAMYFCASITNTQYFGPGTRLTVL.

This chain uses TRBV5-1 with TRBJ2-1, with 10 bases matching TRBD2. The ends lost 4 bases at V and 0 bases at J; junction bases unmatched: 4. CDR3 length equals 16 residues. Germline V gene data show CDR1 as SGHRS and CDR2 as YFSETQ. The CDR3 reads CASSGLAGGSYNEQFF. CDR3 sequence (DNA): TGCGCCAGCAGCGGATTAGCGGGGGGCTCCTACAATGAGCAGTTCTTC.